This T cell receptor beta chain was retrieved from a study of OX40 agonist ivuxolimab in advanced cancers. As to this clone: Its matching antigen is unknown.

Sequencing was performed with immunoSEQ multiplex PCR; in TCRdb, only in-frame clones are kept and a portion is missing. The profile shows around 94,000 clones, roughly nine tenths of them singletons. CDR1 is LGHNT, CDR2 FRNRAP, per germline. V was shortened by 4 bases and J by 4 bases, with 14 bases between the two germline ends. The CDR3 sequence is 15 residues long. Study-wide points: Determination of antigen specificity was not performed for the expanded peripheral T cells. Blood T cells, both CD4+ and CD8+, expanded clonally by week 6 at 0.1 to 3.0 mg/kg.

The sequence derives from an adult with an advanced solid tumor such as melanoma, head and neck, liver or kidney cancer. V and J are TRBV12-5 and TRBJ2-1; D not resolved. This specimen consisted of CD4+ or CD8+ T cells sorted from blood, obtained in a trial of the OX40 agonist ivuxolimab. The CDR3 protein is CASGWDSQAYNEQFF. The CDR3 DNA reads TGTGCTAGTGGTTGGGATAGCCAAGCTTACAATGAGCAGTTCTTC.